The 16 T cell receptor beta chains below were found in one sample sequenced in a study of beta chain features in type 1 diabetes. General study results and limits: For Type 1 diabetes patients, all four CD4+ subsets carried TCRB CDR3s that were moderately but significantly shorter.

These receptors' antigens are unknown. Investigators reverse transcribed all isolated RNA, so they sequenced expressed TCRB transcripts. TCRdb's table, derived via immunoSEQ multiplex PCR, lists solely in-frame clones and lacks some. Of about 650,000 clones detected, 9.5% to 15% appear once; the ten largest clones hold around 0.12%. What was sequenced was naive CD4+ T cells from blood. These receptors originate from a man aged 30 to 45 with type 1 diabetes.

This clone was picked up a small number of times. The CDR3: CASSLDPRTAYNSPLHF. CDR3 coding DNA: TGTGCCAGCAGCTTAGATCCGCGGACCGCCTATAATTCACCCCTCCACTTT. The V and J genes are TRBV11-2 and TRBJ1-6, with D unresolved. The CDR3 has 17 amino acids. V lost 0 bases, J lost 2 bases, and 11 bases lay in between. Germline lookup yields CDR1 SGHAT and CDR2 FQNNGV.

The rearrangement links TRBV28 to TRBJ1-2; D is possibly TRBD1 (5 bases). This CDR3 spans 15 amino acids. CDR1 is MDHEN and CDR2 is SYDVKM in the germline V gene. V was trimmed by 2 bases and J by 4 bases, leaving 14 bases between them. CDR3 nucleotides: TGTGCCAGCAGTTTACCACCCGACAGCCTCTATGGCTACACCTTC. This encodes CASSLPPDSLYGYTF.

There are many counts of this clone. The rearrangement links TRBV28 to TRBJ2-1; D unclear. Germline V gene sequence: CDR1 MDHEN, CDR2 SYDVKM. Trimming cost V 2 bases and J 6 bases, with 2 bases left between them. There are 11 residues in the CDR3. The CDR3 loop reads CASSLINEQFF. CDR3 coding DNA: TGTGCCAGCAGTTTAATCAATGAGCAGTTCTTC.

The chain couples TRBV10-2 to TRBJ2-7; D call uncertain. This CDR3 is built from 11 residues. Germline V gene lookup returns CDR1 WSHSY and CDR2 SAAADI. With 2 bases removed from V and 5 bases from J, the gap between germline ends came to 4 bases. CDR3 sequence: CASSERDEQYF. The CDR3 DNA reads TGCGCCAGCAGTGAGCGCGACGAGCAGTACTTC.

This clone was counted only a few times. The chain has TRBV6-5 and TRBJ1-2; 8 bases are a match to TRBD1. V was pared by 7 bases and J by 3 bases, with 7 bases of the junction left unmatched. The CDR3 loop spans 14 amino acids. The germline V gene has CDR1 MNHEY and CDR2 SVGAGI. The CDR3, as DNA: TGTGCCAGCACCGCAGAGACAGGGGACTATGGCTACACCTTC. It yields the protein CASTAETGDYGYTF.

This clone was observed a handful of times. The DNA of the CDR3 is TGTGCCAGCAGCGTAAATCCCGAGGCGGGGGGAGGAGATACGCAGTATTTT. Amino acid sequence: CASSVNPEAGGGDTQYF. This sequence joins TRBV9 and TRBJ2-3, with 8 bases that match TRBD2. Germline CDR1 SGDLS, CDR2 YYNGEE. V lost 1 base and J lost 5; bases outside the gene matches: 12. The CDR3 extends over 17 amino acids.

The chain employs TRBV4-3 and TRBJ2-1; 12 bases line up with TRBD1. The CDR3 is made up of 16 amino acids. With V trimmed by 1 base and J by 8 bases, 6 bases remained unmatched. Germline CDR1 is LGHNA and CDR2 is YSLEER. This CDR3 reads CASSQVGQGAYYEQFF. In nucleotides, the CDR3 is TGCGCCAGCAGCCAAGTGGGACAGGGGGCGTATTATGAGCAGTTCTTC.

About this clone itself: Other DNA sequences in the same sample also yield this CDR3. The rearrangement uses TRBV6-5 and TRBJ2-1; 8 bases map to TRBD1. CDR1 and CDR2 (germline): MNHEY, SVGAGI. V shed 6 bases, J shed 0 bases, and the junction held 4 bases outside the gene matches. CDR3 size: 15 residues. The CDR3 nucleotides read TGTGCCAGCAGCCCTGGACAGGGCTCCTACAATGAGCAGTTCTTC. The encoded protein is CASSPGQGSYNEQFF.

CDR3 protein: CASSPPSGAGGNNEQFF. The CDR3 DNA follows: TGTGCCAGCTCACCACCGTCTGGAGCGGGGGGCAACAATGAGCAGTTCTTC. This sequence joins TRBV18 and TRBJ2-1; 9 bases fit TRBD2. Losses at the gene ends were 0 bases for V and 5 bases for J; bases not matched to a gene: 8. There are 17 residues in the CDR3. From germline, CDR1 is KGHSH and CDR2 LQKENI.

The CDR3 region is CAITAGNNEQFF. In DNA form, the CDR3 reads TGTGCCATCACGGCAGGGAACAATGAGCAGTTCTTC. V gene TRBV10-3 combines with J gene TRBJ2-1; weak D call: TRBD1 (5 bases). This CDR3 comprises 12 residues. Looked up from germline, CDR1 is ENHRY and CDR2 is SYGVKD. The V and J ends lost 7 bases and 5 bases respectively, with 9 bases between them.

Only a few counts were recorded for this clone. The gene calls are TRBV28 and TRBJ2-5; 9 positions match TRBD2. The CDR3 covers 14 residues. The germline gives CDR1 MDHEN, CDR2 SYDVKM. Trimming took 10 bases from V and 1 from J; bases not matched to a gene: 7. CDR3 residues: CATRAGGRQETQYF. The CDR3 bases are TGTGCCACCCGAGCGGGGGGTCGCCAAGAGACCCAGTACTTC. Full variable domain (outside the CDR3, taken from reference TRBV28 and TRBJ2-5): DVKVTQSSRYLVKRTGEKVFLECVQDMDHENMFWYRQDPGLGLRLIYFSYDVKMKEKGDIPEGYSVSREKKERFSLILESASTNQTSMYLCATRAGGRQETQYFGPGTRLLVL.

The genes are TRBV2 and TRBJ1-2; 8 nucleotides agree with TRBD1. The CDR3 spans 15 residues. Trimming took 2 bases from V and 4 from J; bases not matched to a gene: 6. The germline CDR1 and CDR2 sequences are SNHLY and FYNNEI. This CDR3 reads CASSEKNRGSYGYTF. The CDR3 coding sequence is TGTGCCAGCAGTGAAAAAAACAGGGGGAGCTATGGCTACACCTTC.

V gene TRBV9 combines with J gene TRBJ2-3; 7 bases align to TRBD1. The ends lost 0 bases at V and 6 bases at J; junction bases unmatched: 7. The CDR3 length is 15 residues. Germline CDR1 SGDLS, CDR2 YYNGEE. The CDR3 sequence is CASSVEQGQRDTQYF. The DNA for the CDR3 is TGTGCCAGCAGCGTAGAACAGGGGCAAAGGGATACGCAGTATTTT.

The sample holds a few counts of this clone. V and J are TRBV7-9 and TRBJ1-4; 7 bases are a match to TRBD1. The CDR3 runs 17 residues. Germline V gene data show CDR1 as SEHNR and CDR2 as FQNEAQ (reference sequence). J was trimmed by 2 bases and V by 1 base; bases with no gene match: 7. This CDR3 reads CASSLGIGTATNEKLFF. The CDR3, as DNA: TGTGCCAGCAGCTTAGGGATCGGGACAGCTACTAATGAAAAACTGTTTTTT. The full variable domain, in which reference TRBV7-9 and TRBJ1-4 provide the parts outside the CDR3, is DTGVSQNPRHKITKRGQNVTFRCDPISEHNRLYWYRQTLGQGPEFLTYFQNEAQLEKSRLLSDRFSAERPKGSFSTLEIQRTEQGDSAMYLCASSLGIGTATNEKLFFGSGTQLSVL.

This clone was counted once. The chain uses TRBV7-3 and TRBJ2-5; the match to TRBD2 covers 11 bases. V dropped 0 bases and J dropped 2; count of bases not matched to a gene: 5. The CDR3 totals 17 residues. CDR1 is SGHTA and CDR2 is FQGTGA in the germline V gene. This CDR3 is CASSLTKTSGGQETQYF. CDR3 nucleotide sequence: TGTGCCAGCAGCTTAACGAAAACTAGCGGGGGTCAAGAGACCCAGTACTTC.

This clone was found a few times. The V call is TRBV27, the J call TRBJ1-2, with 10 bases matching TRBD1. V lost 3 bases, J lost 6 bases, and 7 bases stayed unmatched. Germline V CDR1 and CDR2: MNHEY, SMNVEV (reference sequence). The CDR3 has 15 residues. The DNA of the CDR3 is TGTGCCAGCAGTTTGCGGGACAGGGGAATGGATGGCTACACCTTC. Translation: CASSLRDRGMDGYTF.